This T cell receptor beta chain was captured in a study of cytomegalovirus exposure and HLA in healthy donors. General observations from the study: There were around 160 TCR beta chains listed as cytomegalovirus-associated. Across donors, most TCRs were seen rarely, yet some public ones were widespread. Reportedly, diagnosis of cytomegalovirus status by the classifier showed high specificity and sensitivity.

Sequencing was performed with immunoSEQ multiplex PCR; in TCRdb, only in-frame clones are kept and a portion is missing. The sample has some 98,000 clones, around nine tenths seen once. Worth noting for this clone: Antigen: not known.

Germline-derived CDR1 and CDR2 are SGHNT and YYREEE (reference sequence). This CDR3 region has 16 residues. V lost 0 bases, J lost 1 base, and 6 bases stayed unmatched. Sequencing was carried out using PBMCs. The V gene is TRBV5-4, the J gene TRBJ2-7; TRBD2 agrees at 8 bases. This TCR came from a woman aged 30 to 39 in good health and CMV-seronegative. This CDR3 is CASSLDLAGGSYEQYF. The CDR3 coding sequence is TGTGCCAGCAGCTTGGACCTAGCGGGTGGATCCTACGAGCAGTACTTC. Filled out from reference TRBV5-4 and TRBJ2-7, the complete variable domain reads ETGVTQSPTHLIKTRGQQVTLRCSSQSGHNTVSWYQQALGQGPQFIFQYYREEENGRGNFPPRFSGLQFPNYSSELNVNALELDDSALYLCASSLDLAGGSYEQYFGPGTRLTVT.